This TCR beta chain was identified in a study of T-cell memory formation after mild COVID-19. The wider study: Clustering of TCRs was largely donor specific.

The CDR3 has 16 amino acids. The V end lost 3 bases, the J end lost 6 bases, and 19 bases lay between the germline ends. Germline CDR1 reads SGHKS; CDR2 reads YYEKEE (reference sequence). TCRdb analysed the 5' RACE reads with MiXCR anew, one entry per CDR3 protein. This table holds more than 120,000 distinct CDR3 sequences, about 6.1% found once. The sequence came from an adult woman who had mild COVID-19 (a few samples of this study predate the infection). Cell type and time point are not known. The chain joins TRBV5-5 to TRBJ2-1; D possibly corresponds to TRBD1 (6 bases). Material for sequencing was PBMCs or a T cell subset sorted from them (not recorded which). Here the CDR3 DNA reads TGTGCCAGCAGCTGGAGGCTACAGGGAAAGGCCAATGAGCAGTTCTTC. Protein product: CASSWRLQGKANEQFF.